The clone carrying this T cell receptor (beta chain) showed up many times. Its antigen is not known. This sample is part of a study of T-cell reconstitution after alpha-beta-depleted transplantation in children. Findings and caveats of the study: Counts and diversity of T cells one year after transplant came mostly from newly produced T cells. Recipient T cells and thymic progenitors that survived gave rise to the high TCRbeta diversity observed at day 60 in some patients.

Germline CDR1 reads SNHLY; CDR2 reads FYNNEI. The CDR3 runs 14 residues. V lost 4 bases, J lost 0 bases, and 9 bases lay in between. The TCRbeta library was prepared with unique molecular identifiers. Using its own MiXCR run on the PCR reads, TCRdb lists one record per CDR3 protein. The sample yields 240,000 or so distinct CDR3 sequences, around 7.5% seen once. Sequencing was performed on PBMCs, mostly from graft donor cells, taken 180 days after TCRalphabeta/CD19-depleted stem cell transplant. This clonotype originated in a male patient younger than 18 who had a stem cell transplant for acute lymphoblastic leukemia, so the T cells may come from the graft donor. This chain connects TRBV2 to TRBJ2-5; maybe TRBD1 (6 bases). DNA for the CDR3: TGTGCCAGCAGTGGGGGGCAGTACCAAGAGACCCAGTACTTC. As protein: CASSGGQYQETQYF.